This TCR beta chain came from a study of T-cell memory formation after mild COVID-19. Background on the study: TCR clusters were largely donor specific.

This CDR3 is built from 15 residues. With 2 bases removed from V and 5 bases from J, the gap between germline ends came to 10 bases. Per the germline V gene, CDR1 is SGHVS and CDR2 is FNYEAQ. In this sample, this clonotype turned up many times. As yet, its antigen is unknown. TCRdb reprocessed the 5' RACE reads with MiXCR, giving one entry per CDR3 protein. The sample shows about 250,000 distinct CDR3 sequences, roughly 17% of them seen only once. Findings and limits, study-wide: Largely, contracting CD4+ clones fell within CM and EM, and contracting CD8+ clones within EMRA. Pre-infection memory harbored some responding clones, suggesting cross-reactive memory joined. While clones contracting from day 15 to 85 were balanced between CD4 and CD8, later expanders leaned CD4+.

Sequenced input: PBMCs or a T cell subset sorted from them (not recorded which). The TCR sequence derives from a man between 18 and 35 years old who had mild COVID-19 (a few samples of this study predate the infection). Cell type and time point are not known. This chain links TRBV7-6 with TRBJ1-6; the D is unclear. The CDR3 spells CASSLTGSDNSPLHF. As DNA, the CDR3 is TGTGCCAGCAGCTTAACGGGGTCCGATAATTCACCCCTCCACTTT.